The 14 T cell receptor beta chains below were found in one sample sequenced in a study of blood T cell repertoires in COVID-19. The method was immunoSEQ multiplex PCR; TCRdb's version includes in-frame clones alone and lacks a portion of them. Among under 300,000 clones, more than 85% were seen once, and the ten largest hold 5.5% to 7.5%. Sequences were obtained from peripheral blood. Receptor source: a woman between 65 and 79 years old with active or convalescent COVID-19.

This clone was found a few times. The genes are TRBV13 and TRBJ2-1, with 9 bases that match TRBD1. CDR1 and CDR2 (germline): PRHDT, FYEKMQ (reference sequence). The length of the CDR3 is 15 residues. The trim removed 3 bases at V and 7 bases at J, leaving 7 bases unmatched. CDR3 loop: CASSLGQGRLNEQFF. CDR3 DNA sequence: TGTGCCAGCAGCTTGGGACAGGGAAGATTGAATGAGCAGTTCTTC.

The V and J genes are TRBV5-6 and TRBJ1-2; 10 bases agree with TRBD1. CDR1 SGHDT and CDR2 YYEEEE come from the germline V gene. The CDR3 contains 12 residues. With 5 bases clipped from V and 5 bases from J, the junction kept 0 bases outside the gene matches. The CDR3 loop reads CASRDRGYGYTF. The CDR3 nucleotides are TGTGCCAGCAGGGACAGGGGGTATGGCTACACCTTC. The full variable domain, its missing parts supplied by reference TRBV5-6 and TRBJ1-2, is DAGVTQSPTHLIKTRGQQVTLRCSPKSGHDTVSWYQQALGQGPQFIFQYYEEEERQRGNFPDRFSGHQFPNYSSELNVNALLLGDSALYLCASRDRGYGYTFGSGTRLTVV.

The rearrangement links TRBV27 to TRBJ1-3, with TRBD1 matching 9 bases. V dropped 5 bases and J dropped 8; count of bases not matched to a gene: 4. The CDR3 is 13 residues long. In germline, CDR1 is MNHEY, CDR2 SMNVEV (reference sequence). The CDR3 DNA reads TGTGCCAGCAGTCCCGGGACAGGGTACACCATATATTTT. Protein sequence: CASSPGTGYTIYF.

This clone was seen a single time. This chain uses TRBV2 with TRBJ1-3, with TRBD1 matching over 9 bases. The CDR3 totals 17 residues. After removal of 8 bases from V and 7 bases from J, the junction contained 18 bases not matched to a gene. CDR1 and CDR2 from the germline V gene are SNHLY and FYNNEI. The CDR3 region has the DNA TGTGCCAGCCCCTTTAAACGCCGGGACAGGGAAAGCAACACCATATATTTT. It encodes CASPFKRRDRESNTIYF.

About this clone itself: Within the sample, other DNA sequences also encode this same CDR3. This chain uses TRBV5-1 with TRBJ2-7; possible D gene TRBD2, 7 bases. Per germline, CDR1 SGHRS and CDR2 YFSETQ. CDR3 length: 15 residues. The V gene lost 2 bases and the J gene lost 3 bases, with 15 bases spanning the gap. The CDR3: CASSLKGGLSYEQYF. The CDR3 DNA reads TGCGCCAGCAGCTTAAAGGGGGGGCTGAGCTACGAGCAGTACTTC.

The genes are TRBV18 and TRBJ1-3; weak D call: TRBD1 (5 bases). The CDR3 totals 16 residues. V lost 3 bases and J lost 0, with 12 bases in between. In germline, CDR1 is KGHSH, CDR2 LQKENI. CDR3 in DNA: TGTGCCAGCTCACCTTTGGCACAGGTCTCTGGAAACACCATATATTTT. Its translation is CASSPLAQVSGNTIYF.

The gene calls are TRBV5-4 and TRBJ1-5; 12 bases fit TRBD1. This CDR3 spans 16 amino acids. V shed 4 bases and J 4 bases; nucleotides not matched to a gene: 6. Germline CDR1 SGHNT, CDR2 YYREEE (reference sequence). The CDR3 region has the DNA TGTGCCAGCAGCGCCGGGACAGGGGGCTCTAATCAGCCCCAGCATTTT. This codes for CASSAGTGGSNQPQHF.

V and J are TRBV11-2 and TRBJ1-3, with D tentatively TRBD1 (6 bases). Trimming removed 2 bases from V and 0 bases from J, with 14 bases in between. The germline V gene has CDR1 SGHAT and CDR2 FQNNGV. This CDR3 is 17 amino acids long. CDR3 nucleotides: TGTGCCAGCAGCTTACGGGGGGGACAAAACTCTGGAAACACCATATATTTT. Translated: CASSLRGGQNSGNTIYF.

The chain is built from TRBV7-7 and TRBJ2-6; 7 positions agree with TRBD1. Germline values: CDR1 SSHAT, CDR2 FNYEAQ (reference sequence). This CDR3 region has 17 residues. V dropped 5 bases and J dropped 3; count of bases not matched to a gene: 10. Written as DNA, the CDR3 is TGTGCCAGCAGCCATACACCAACAGGGGTTGGGGCCAACGTCCTGACTTTC. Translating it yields CASSHTPTGVGANVLTF.

The CDR3 coding sequence is TGTGCCAGCAGCACTCTCAATACCTTTGGCGGGGGGCTTTCCTACAATGAGCAGTTCTTC. It yields the protein CASSTLNTFGGGLSYNEQFF. The chain combines TRBV9 with TRBJ2-1, with 8 positions matching TRBD2. Germline V gives CDR1 SGDLS, CDR2 YYNGEE. The trim removed 4 bases at V and 1 base at J, leaving 19 bases unmatched. The CDR3 covers 20 residues.

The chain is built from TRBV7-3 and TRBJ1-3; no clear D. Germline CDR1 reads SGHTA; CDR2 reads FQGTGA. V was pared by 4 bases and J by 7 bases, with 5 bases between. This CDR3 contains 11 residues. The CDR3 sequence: CASSSGNTIYF. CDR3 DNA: TGTGCCAGCAGCTCCGGGAACACCATATATTTT.

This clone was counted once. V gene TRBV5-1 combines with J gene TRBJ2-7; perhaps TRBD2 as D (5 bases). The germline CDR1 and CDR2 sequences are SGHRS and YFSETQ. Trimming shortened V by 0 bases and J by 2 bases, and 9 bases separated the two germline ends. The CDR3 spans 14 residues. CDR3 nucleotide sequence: TGCGCCAGCAGCTTGGCCGGGATAACCTACGAGCAGTACTTC. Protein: CASSLAGITYEQYF. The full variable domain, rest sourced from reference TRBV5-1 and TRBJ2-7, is KAGVTQTPRYLIKTRGQQVTLSCSPISGHRSVSWYQQTPGQGLQFLFEYFSETQRNKGNFPGRFSGRQFSNSRSEMNVSTLELGDSALYLCASSLAGITYEQYFGPGTRLTVT.

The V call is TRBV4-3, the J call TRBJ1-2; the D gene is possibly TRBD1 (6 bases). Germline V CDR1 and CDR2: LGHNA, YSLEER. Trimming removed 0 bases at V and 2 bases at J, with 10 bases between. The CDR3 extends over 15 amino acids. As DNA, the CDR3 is TGCGCCAGCAGCCAAGAGAACAGGGTCAACTATGGCTACACCTTC. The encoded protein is CASSQENRVNYGYTF.

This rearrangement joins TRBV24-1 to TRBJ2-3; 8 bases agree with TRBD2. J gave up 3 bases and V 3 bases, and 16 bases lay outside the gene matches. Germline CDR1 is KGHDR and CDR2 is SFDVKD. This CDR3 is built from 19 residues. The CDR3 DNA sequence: TGTGCCACCAGTGATCCAAAGGGGACACGGGGGGGATTAACAGATACGCAGTATTTT. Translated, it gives CATSDPKGTRGGLTDTQYF.